This TCR beta chain stems from a study of shared clonotypes between healthy human individuals. Naive CD8 cells lacked CD45RO, underwent positive selection for CCR7 and left out terminally differentiated effector memory CD45RA+ cells. Study-level findings and limits: Larger estimated richness was generally seen in naive subsets than in memory subsets.

Deletions cut 5 bases from V and 1 base from J, with 12 bases between. Germline V lookup: CDR1 SGHTA, CDR2 FQGNSA. This CDR3 has 14 amino acids. Assay execution took place at the deep level. Per the original data handling: As immunoSEQ supplied junction-only sequences (without quality scores), filtering differed. TCRdb keeps only in-frame clones here, not all; method: immunoSEQ multiplex PCR. The D gene and trimming were derived from the DNA, and the V and J assignments and clone size from that table. The sample holds over 2,000,000 clones; around 93% are singletons and the top ten take around 1.8%. Turning to this clone: Antigen specificity is unknown.

The TCR comes from a man aged 18-30 years in good health. Some clones in this sample may be carry-over from other donors' samples. The source material was naive CD8+ T cells from PBMCs. The chain employs TRBV7-2 and TRBJ2-7; the D is unclear. As DNA, the CDR3 is TGTGCCAGCAGCACCCGGGCCGGATCCTACGAGCAGTACTTC. It codes for CASSTRAGSYEQYF.